This passage covers 20 T cell receptor beta chains from one sample sequenced in a study of response to subunit inactivated influenza vaccine. Via MiXCR, TCRdb re-called the RT-PCR reads, giving one row per CDR3 protein. The table has around 570,000 distinct CDR3 sequences, around 8% seen once. The sample here was PBMCs from blood, taken roughly 24 months after vaccination. Source of these receptors: a man between 50 and 75 years old who received an inactivated influenza vaccine.

This clonotype came up many times. The V call is TRBV20-1, the J call TRBJ2-3, with a weak D call TRBD2 (6 bases). The CDR3 spans 15 residues. Trimming cost V 6 bases and J 2 bases, with 18 bases left between them. The V gene's germline CDR1 is DFQATT and CDR2 SNEGSKA (reference sequence). The CDR3 spells CSASGMAGITDTQYF. The CDR3 nucleotides read TGCAGTGCCTCGGGTATGGCGGGAATCACAGATACGCAGTATTTT.

The table lists this clonotype with a few counts. CDR3: CASNNLQGAYGYTF. In DNA, the CDR3 is TGCGCCAGCAATAACTTACAGGGAGCCTATGGCTACACCTTC. The genes are TRBV10-2 and TRBJ1-2, with D possibly being TRBD1 (6 bases). The V and J ends lost 7 bases and 4 bases respectively, with 16 bases between them. Germline assignment: CDR1 WSHSY and CDR2 SAAADI. The CDR3 spans 14 residues.

The rearrangement uses TRBV20-1 and TRBJ2-7, with TRBD2 matching 11 bases. Trimming cost V 5 bases and J 5 bases; bases outside gene matches: 8. This CDR3 spans 14 amino acids. The germline gives CDR1 DFQATT, CDR2 SNEGSKA (reference sequence). DNA of the CDR3: TGCAGTGCTTCCCTAGCGGGGGGTACGCACGAGCAGTACTTC. Translation gives CSASLAGGTHEQYF.

This chain connects TRBV5-1 to TRBJ1-4; tentatively, D is TRBD1 (5 bases). In germline, CDR1 is SGHRS, CDR2 YFSETQ. V dropped 2 bases and J dropped 0 bases, with 8 bases sitting between them. The CDR3 extends over 15 amino acids. CDR3 in amino acids: CASSLEGSTNEKLFF. In DNA, the CDR3 is TGCGCCAGCAGCTTAGAGGGGTCAACTAATGAAAAACTGTTTTTT.

This clonotype was counted only a few times. Germline is not matched at one junction end, which may reflect a read error. J is TRBJ2-7 and V is TRBV2, with unresolved D. CDR1 and CDR2 from the germline V gene are SNHLY and FYNNEI. CDR3 length: 13 amino acids. The CDR3 loop is CARSGQSSYEQYF. The DNA of the CDR3 is TGTGCCAGAAGTGGGCAGTCCTCCTACGAGCAGTACTTC.

This clonotype came up many times. The chain has TRBV4-1 and TRBJ2-5; maybe TRBD2 (6 bases). The CDR3 contains 17 residues. Germline CDR1 MGHRA, CDR2 YSYEKL. The V end lost 4 bases, the J end lost 5 bases, and 23 bases lay between the germline ends. DNA for the CDR3: TGCGCCAGCAGCCCGGTAGGGCGTCGGCGGGGCGGGGAGACCCAGTACTTC. Protein product: CASSPVGRRRGGETQYF.

In this sample, this clonotype turned up a few times. The chain couples TRBV4-2 to TRBJ2-1; 7 bases are a match to TRBD2. Germline V gives CDR1 LGHNA, CDR2 YNFKEQ. This CDR3 spans 18 amino acids. V lost 1 base to trimming and J lost 2 bases; unmatched junction nucleotides: 11. The CDR3 sequence: CASSQGPQRDKAYNEQFF. CDR3 nucleotides: TGTGCCAGCAGCCAAGGCCCACAGCGGGATAAGGCCTACAATGAGCAGTTCTTC.

The chain couples TRBV20-1 to TRBJ2-7; D is possibly TRBD1 (6 bases). Germline V CDR1 and CDR2: DFQATT, SNEGSKA (reference sequence). The V end lost 5 bases, the J end lost 4 bases, and 12 bases lay between the germline ends. The CDR3 has 12 residues. The CDR3 DNA reads as TGCAGTGCTCCAGACAGGACATACGAGCAGTACTTC. It translates to CSAPDRTYEQYF.

The V call is TRBV7-2, the J call TRBJ2-7; maybe TRBD2 (6 bases). The CDR3 is 16 residues long. Germline loops: CDR1 SGHTA, CDR2 FQGNSA. Trimming took off 0 bases at V and 0 bases at J, with 12 bases between the two ends. This CDR3 is CASSLAEGTSSYEQYF. As DNA, the CDR3 is TGTGCCAGCAGCTTAGCGGAGGGAACCAGCTCCTACGAGCAGTACTTC.

The chain links TRBV7-2 to TRBJ2-7, with 7 bases matching TRBD2. This CDR3 comprises 15 residues. The J segment lost 5 bases and the V segment lost 1 base, leaving 8 bases of the junction unmatched. Germline loops: CDR1 SGHTA, CDR2 FQGNSA. The CDR3 DNA reads TGTGCCAGCAGCTTAGAGGTAGCGGGTTGGAACGAGCAGTACTTC. Amino acid sequence: CASSLEVAGWNEQYF.

In its sample, this clonotype was seen a few times. The J gene is TRBJ1-1, the V gene TRBV7-2; a weak D match, TRBD1 (6 bases). V lost 1 base and J 7 bases, leaving 10 bases between the germline ends. The CDR3 runs to 13 residues. Germline CDR1 SGHTA, CDR2 FQGNSA. The CDR3 DNA follows: TGTGCCAGCAGCTTAGGGGGGCAAAGTGAAGCTTTCTTT. Protein product: CASSLGGQSEAFF. Variable domain in full (rest from reference TRBV7-2 and TRBJ1-1): GAGVSQSPSNKVTEKGKDVELRCDPISGHTALYWYRQSLGQGLEFLIYFQGNSAPDKSGLPSDRFSAERTGGSVSTLTIQRTQQEDSAVYLCASSLGGQSEAFFGQGTRLTVV.

A few counts support this clonotype. J is TRBJ2-1 and V is TRBV7-9; TRBD2 matches at 7 bases. V shed 6 bases and J 0 bases; nucleotides not matched to a gene: 5. There are 15 residues in the CDR3. CDR1 is SEHNR and CDR2 is FQNEAQ in the germline V gene (reference sequence). CDR3 nucleotides: TGTGCCAGCAGTCCAGCGGGGCACTCCTACAATGAGCAGTTCTTC. It is translated as CASSPAGHSYNEQFF.

This clonotype appeared a few times. The J gene is TRBJ2-5, the V gene TRBV29-1; D might be TRBD1 (6 bases). V was pared by 7 bases and J by 1 base, with 13 bases between. The CDR3 length is 13 residues. CDR1 is SQVTM and CDR2 is ANQGSEA in the germline V gene. Here the CDR3 DNA reads TGCAGCGCAGACGGACAGATCCAAGAGACCCAGTACTTC. Protein product: CSADGQIQETQYF.

In its sample, this clonotype was seen many times. V usage is TRBV5-1 and J usage is TRBJ1-5; D is unresolved. CDR1 is SGHRS and CDR2 is YFSETQ in the germline V gene. CDR3 length: 13 amino acids. V was shortened by 0 bases and J by 4 bases, with 5 bases between the two germline ends. This chain's CDR3 is CASSLDLNQPQHF. The CDR3 bases are TGCGCCAGCAGCTTGGATCTGAATCAGCCCCAGCATTTT.

This clonotype was seen at least ten times. This rearrangement joins TRBV11-2 to TRBJ1-3; the D gene is possibly TRBD1 (5 bases). The germline gives CDR1 SGHAT, CDR2 FQNNGV. The CDR3 consists of 15 residues. Trimming shortened V by 2 bases and J by 1 base, and 9 bases separated the two germline ends. CDR3 nucleotide sequence: TGTGCCAGCAGCTTACAGGGTTCGTCTGGAAACACCATATATTTT. Residues: CASSLQGSSGNTIYF.

This clonotype was observed a few times. The V gene is TRBV7-9, the J gene TRBJ1-1, with D possibly matching TRBD1 (5 bases). Germline CDR1 and CDR2: SEHNR and FQNEAQ (reference sequence). V lost 4 bases and J 0 bases, leaving 9 bases between the germline ends. This CDR3 region has 14 residues. Here the CDR3 DNA reads TGTGCCAGCAGCTCAGGGTATCTGAACACTGAAGCTTTCTTT. Amino acid sequence: CASSSGYLNTEAFF.

This clonotype was recorded many times. This sequence joins TRBV12-3 or TRBV12-4 and TRBJ2-1; 8 bases line up with TRBD1. V shed 7 bases, J shed 7 bases, and the junction held 12 bases outside the gene matches. CDR3 length equals 15 residues. The CDR3 loop reads CASNIGQGTWNEQFF. CDR3 nucleotide sequence: TGTGCCAGCAATATCGGACAGGGAACTTGGAATGAGCAGTTCTTC.

The table lists this clonotype with a few counts. The CDR3 DNA reads TGTGCCAGCTCCAGGACAGGCAAAAACATTCAGTACTTC. Translation: CASSRTGKNIQYF. This chain uses TRBV6-1 with TRBJ2-4; TRBD1 matches at 7 bases. Germline CDR1 and CDR2: MNHNS and SASEGT. J lost 3 bases, V lost 8 bases, and 4 bases had no gene match. The CDR3 runs 13 residues.

The chain recombines TRBV12-3 or TRBV12-4 with TRBJ2-4; TRBD1 is a possible D gene (7 bases). The CDR3 is 16 amino acids. Trimming left V 4 bases short and J 7 bases short, with 20 bases between. CDR3 DNA sequence: TGTGCCAGCAGTTCCGTCGCTACAGGGGCGGGGAACATTCAGTACTTC. Its protein is CASSSVATGAGNIQYF.

This chain uses TRBV12-3 or TRBV12-4 with TRBJ1-1; no clear D. The CDR3 totals 14 residues. V lost 5 bases, J lost 6 bases, and 16 bases lay in between. CDR3 coding DNA: TGTGCCAGCAGTCCTCACGCATTCGAGGCTGAAGCTTTCTTT. Translation gives CASSPHAFEAEAFF.